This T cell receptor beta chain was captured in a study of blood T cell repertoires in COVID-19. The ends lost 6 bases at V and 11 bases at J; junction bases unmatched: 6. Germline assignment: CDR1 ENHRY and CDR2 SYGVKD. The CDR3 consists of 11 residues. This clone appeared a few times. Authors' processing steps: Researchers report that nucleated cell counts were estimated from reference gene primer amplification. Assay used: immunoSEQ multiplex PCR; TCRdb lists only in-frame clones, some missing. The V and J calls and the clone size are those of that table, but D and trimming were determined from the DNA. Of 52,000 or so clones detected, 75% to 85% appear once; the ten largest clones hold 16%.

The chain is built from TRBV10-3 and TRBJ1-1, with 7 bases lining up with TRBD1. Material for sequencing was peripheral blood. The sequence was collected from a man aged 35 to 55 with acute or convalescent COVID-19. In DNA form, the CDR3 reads TGTGCCATCAGCGCCGACAGGGCTGCTTTCTTT. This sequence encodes CAISADRAAFF.